This T cell receptor (beta chain) came from a study of response to subunit inactivated influenza vaccine. General study points: T cells newly recruited by each seasonal influenza vaccination are few, the authors suggested.

Trimming stripped 3 bases from V and 9 bases from J, with 13 bases between. The germline CDR1 and CDR2 sequences are SGDLS and YYNGEE. The CDR3 extends over 13 amino acids. This clonotype was seen more than once but under ten times. Antigen: not known. In TCRdb, the RT-PCR reads were re-called with MiXCR into one record per CDR3 protein. This repertoire shows some 500,000 distinct CDR3 sequences, roughly 23% found once; its top ten account for approximately 1.9%. The chain joins TRBV9 to TRBJ1-5; D gene ambiguous. This TCR was sampled from a man aged 45-65 years who received an inactivated influenza vaccine. The starting material was CD4+ T cells sorted from PBMCs, obtained about 5 days after vaccination. The CDR3 nucleotides are TGTGCCAGCAGCGCCGGGAGTATCGGGCCCCAGCATTTT. This sequence encodes CASSAGSIGPQHF.